This T cell receptor (beta chain) was identified during a study of shared clonotypes between healthy human individuals. For the study at large: Per-donor plates numbered three CD4 naive, three CD4 memory, two CD8 naive and one CD8 memory.

This clone was picked up a small number of times. Antigen unknown. Study conclusions and caveats: Clonotype sharing among donors likely depends on sequencing depth.

Generated by immunoSEQ multiplex PCR, the TCRdb table keeps only in-frame clones and is missing some. The sample has 640,000 or so clones; 72% are singletons. V trimming: 7 bases; J trimming: 3 bases; junction bases outside the gene matches: 3. This CDR3 spans 12 amino acids. Germline V gives CDR1 MDHEN, CDR2 SYDVKM. The gene calls are TRBV28 and TRBJ2-7; 7 nucleotides align to TRBD1. The clonotype originates from a woman under 40 in good health. Material for sequencing was memory CD4+ T cells sorted from blood. The subset here: CD45RA-negative fraction. CDR3 nucleotide sequence: TGTGCCAGCACTGACAGGGTCTACGAGCAGTACTTC. Encoded protein: CASTDRVYEQYF.